The rows below give T cell receptor beta chains drawn from one sample of a study of sequential checkpoint blockade in melanoma. Sequencing used immunoSEQ multiplex PCR; TCRdb keeps in-frame clones, though not all of them. In the table there are about 13,000 clones, 25% to 30% of which are singletons. The input for sequencing was tumor tissue (inferred from file names), taken from a patient given nivolumab and ipilimumab in sequence. These receptor sequences come from a human donor with melanoma. Each CDR3 is given with its conserved first and last residue. Fields, in order: V gene, clone size, D gene, J gene, CDR3 DNA, CDR3 protein. D genes are given only for firm matches. Size values are once, few and many counts, or a class for expanded clones, and some rows have none.

v_gene: TRBV28
abundance: few
d_gene: NA
j_gene: TRBJ1-2
CDR3nt: TGTGCCAGCACAGAGAGTAACTATGGCTACACCTTC
CDR3aa: CASTESNYGYTF

v_gene: TRBV28
abundance: NA
d_gene: NA
j_gene: TRBJ1-5
CDR3nt: TGTGCCAGCAGTCTACGGACGGAGGATCAGCCCCAGCATTTT
CDR3aa: CASSLRTEDQPQHF

v_gene: TRBV7-2
abundance: NA
d_gene: NA
j_gene: TRBJ1-1
CDR3nt: TGTGCCAGCAGCTTAGGAGTAGGGTCTGAAGCTTTCTTT
CDR3aa: CASSLGVGSEAFF

v_gene: TRBV6-8
abundance: NA
d_gene: NA
j_gene: TRBJ2-5
CDR3nt: TGTGCCAGCAGTTCGGCAGTTGGCTCGGCGGAGACCCAGTACTTC
CDR3aa: CASSSAVGSAETQYF

v_gene: TRBV6-8
abundance: NA
d_gene: NA
j_gene: TRBJ2-7
CDR3nt: TGTGCCAGCACCCTGAACCTTGGGTCGAGGATCGAGCAGTACTTC
CDR3aa: CASTLNLGSRIEQYF

v_gene: TRBV9
abundance: few
d_gene: NA
j_gene: TRBJ2-2
CDR3nt: TGTGCCAGTCGGGGGGCCGGCACCGGGGAGCTGTTTTTT
CDR3aa: CASRGAGTGELFF

v_gene: TRBV6-8
abundance: NA
d_gene: TRBD2
j_gene: TRBJ2-5
CDR3nt: TGTGCCACCAGGGAGGGGACTCGTCGAGAGACCCAGTACTTC
CDR3aa: CATREGTRRETQYF

v_gene: TRBV6-8
abundance: many
d_gene: NA
j_gene: TRBJ2-5
CDR3nt: TGTGCCAGCAGTTACGCGGGGCAAGAGACCCAGTACTTC
CDR3aa: CASSYAGQETQYF

v_gene: TRBV4-1
abundance: few
d_gene: TRBD2
j_gene: TRBJ2-1
CDR3nt: TGCGCCAGCAGCCAAGGCGGGAGGTCGCTCAATGAGCAGTTCTTC
CDR3aa: CASSQGGRSLNEQFF

v_gene: TRBV28
abundance: few
d_gene: NA
j_gene: TRBJ2-7
CDR3nt: TGTGCCAGCAGTTTTAAGGACTACGAGCAGTACTTC
CDR3aa: CASSFKDYEQYF

v_gene: TRBV7-8
abundance: few
d_gene: NA
j_gene: TRBJ2-5
CDR3nt: TGTGCCAGCAGCTTAAACGTAGGGGAGACCCAGTACTTC
CDR3aa: CASSLNVGETQYF

v_gene: TRBV11-3
abundance: NA
d_gene: NA
j_gene: TRBJ2-5
CDR3nt: TGTGCCAGCAGCTTATGGCCGGGATCAGGAGAGACCCAGTACTTC
CDR3aa: CASSLWPGSGETQYF

v_gene: TRBV18
abundance: NA
d_gene: TRBD2
j_gene: TRBJ2-1
CDR3nt: TGTGCCAGCTCACCAACAGCGGGGAGCAATGAGCAGTTCTTC
CDR3aa: CASSPTAGSNEQFF

v_gene: TRBV4-1
abundance: few
d_gene: NA
j_gene: TRBJ1-2
CDR3nt: TGCGCCAGCGGGGCTCTCCTTAACTATGGCTACACCTTC
CDR3aa: CASGALLNYGYTF

v_gene: TRBV6-8
abundance: many
d_gene: NA
j_gene: TRBJ2-7
CDR3nt: TGTGCCAGCAGTGTCCGGGGGGCCTCCTACGAGCAGTACTTC
CDR3aa: CASSVRGASYEQYF

v_gene: TRBV11-3
abundance: NA
d_gene: TRBD2
j_gene: TRBJ2-1
CDR3nt: TGTGCCAGCAGCCAAGGCTCTCAGGGACTAGGGCACAATGAGCAGTTCTTC
CDR3aa: CASSQGSQGLGHNEQFF

v_gene: TRBV6-8
abundance: few
d_gene: NA
j_gene: TRBJ1-1
CDR3nt: TGTGCCAGCTCATCAGTGAACACTGAAGCTTTCTTT
CDR3aa: CASSSVNTEAFF

v_gene: TRBV12-1
abundance: NA
d_gene: NA
j_gene: TRBJ1-2
CDR3nt: NA
CDR3aa: CASSFGQGAAYGYTF

v_gene: TRBV6-8
abundance: few
d_gene: TRBD2
j_gene: TRBJ2-1
CDR3nt: TGTGCCAGCAGCAGACTAGCCGCATCCTACAATGAGCAGTTCTTC
CDR3aa: CASSRLAASYNEQFF

v_gene: TRBV29-1
abundance: few
d_gene: NA
j_gene: TRBJ1-1
CDR3nt: TGCAGCGTTGAGTGGGGCGGCACTGAAGCTTTCTTT
CDR3aa: CSVEWGGTEAFF

v_gene: TRBV28
abundance: few
d_gene: TRBD1
j_gene: TRBJ1-5
CDR3nt: TGTGCCAGCAGTTTATATCAGGGGGCCAGCAATCAGCCCCAGCATTTT
CDR3aa: CASSLYQGASNQPQHF

v_gene: TRBV19
abundance: NA
d_gene: TRBD2
j_gene: TRBJ2-1
CDR3nt: TGTGCCAGTAGGGGAGGGGAAGCCAATGAGCAGTTCTTC
CDR3aa: CASRGGEANEQFF

v_gene: TRBV28
abundance: few
d_gene: TRBD1
j_gene: TRBJ2-7
CDR3nt: TGTGCCAGCAGTTTGTTGGGACAGGGGTTCTCCTACGAGCAGTACTTC
CDR3aa: CASSLLGQGFSYEQYF

v_gene: TRBV6-8
abundance: NA
d_gene: NA
j_gene: TRBJ2-1
CDR3nt: TGTGCCAGCAGTTATACCCAGCCCCCTTACAATGAGCAGTTCTTC
CDR3aa: CASSYTQPPYNEQFF

v_gene: TRBV6-8
abundance: NA
d_gene: NA
j_gene: TRBJ1-3
CDR3nt: TGTGCCAGCACCAACGCACAGCCCTCTGGAAACACCATATATTTT
CDR3aa: CASTNAQPSGNTIYF

v_gene: TRBV29-1
abundance: large
d_gene: TRBD2
j_gene: TRBJ2-1
CDR3nt: TGCAGCGTTGACGGCGGGAGTGGAGGGAATGAGCAGTTCTTC
CDR3aa: CSVDGGSGGNEQFF